This T cell receptor beta chain was documented in a study of blood T cell repertoires in COVID-19. As for the study in general: Italy, Spain and the United States were the sources of the convalescent and acute COVID-19 samples. T cells, B-cell-depleted T cells, or PBMCs provided the cDNA or gDNA that served as material.

Per the original data handling: Cell counts per sample came from amplifying reference gene primers. Using immunoSEQ multiplex PCR, the repertoire was profiled, and TCRdb retains in-frame clones only, with some absent. That table gives V, J and clone size, and the DNA gave D and trimming. The sample has 390,000 or so clones, 70% to 90% seen once; the top ten hold under 1.5%. V gave up 5 bases and J gave up 1 base, with 14 bases separating them. The length of the CDR3 is 15 residues. The germline gives CDR1 SEHNR, CDR2 FQNEAQ (reference sequence). Sequencing was carried out using peripheral blood. The rearrangement joins TRBV7-9 to TRBJ1-1; TRBD1 is a possible D gene (6 bases). The TCR originated in a woman in her thirties with active or convalescent COVID-19. The CDR3 reads CASSHSRDKNTEAFF. The CDR3 region has the DNA TGTGCCAGCAGCCACTCCCGGGACAAGAACACTGAAGCTTTCTTT.